The source of this TCR beta chain is a study of T cell clonotyping in hematopoietic cell transplantation. Overall study findings and caveats: Graft donor and pretransplant recipient Inverse Simpson Index values predicted broader posttransplant TCR diversity.

The J segment lost 0 bases and the V segment lost 4 bases, leaving 10 bases of the junction unmatched. The CDR3 covers 18 residues. Germline V lookup: CDR1 LNHDA, CDR2 SQIVND (reference sequence). This clone was recorded once. Its specificity is not known. Sequenced by immunoSEQ multiplex PCR; TCRdb stores in-frame clones only, minus some. This table has 12,000 to 15,000 clones, 86% appearing once. This material consisted of PBMCs, taken 100 days after allogeneic stem cell transplant. The receptor comes from a male patient aged 50 to 59 who had an allogeneic stem cell transplant from an unrelated donor, so T cells may come from the graft donor. Some clones in this sample may be carry-over from other donors' samples. The chain employs TRBV19 and TRBJ2-7; TRBD1 aligns across 12 bases. The CDR3 protein is CASSSKAPGQGASYEQYF. CDR3 bases: TGTGCCAGTAGTAGTAAGGCCCCGGGACAGGGGGCCTCCTACGAGCAGTACTTC.